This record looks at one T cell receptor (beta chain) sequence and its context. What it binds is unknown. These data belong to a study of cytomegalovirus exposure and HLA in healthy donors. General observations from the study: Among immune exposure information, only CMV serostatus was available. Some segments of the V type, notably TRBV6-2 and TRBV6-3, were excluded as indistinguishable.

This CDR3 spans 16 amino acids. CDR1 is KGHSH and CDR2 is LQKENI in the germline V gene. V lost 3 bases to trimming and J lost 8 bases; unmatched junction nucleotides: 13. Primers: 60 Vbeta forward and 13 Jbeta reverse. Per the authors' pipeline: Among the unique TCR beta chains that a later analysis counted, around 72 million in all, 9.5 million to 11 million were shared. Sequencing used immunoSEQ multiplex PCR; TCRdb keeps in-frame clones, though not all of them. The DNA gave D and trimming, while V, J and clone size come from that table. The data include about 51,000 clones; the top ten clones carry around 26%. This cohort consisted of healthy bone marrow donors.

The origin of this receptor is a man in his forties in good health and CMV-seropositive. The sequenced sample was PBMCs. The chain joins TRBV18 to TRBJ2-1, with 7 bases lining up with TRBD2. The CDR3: CASSPSTSPMGYEQFF. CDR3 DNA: TGTGCCAGCTCACCGTCGACTAGCCCCATGGGGTATGAGCAGTTCTTC.